The clone carrying this TCR beta chain was detected ten times or more. Documented time point: sample taken at primary tumor resection. Unsorted tumor, nontumor lung tissue or cryopreserved PBMC supplied the whole RNA. This specimen comes from a study of spatial heterogeneity in lung cancer. Each TCR cDNA molecule carried a unique molecular identifier. TCRdb reprocessed the 5' RACE reads via MiXCR and lists one record per CDR3 protein. The repertoire holds roughly 48,000 distinct CDR3 sequences, with roughly 5% as singletons. The clonotype originates from a male donor with early-stage non-small cell lung cancer. The specimen was PBMCs, collected at surgery.

The CDR3 loop is CASSVPARDEQFF. The CDR3 bases are TGTGCCAGCAGTGTACCTGCAAGGGATGAGCAGTTCTTC. J is TRBJ2-1 and V is TRBV6-1; D remains ambiguous. V was shortened by 4 bases and J by 8 bases, with 12 bases between the two germline ends. The CDR3 extends over 13 amino acids. CDR1 and CDR2 from the germline V gene are MNHNS and SASEGT.